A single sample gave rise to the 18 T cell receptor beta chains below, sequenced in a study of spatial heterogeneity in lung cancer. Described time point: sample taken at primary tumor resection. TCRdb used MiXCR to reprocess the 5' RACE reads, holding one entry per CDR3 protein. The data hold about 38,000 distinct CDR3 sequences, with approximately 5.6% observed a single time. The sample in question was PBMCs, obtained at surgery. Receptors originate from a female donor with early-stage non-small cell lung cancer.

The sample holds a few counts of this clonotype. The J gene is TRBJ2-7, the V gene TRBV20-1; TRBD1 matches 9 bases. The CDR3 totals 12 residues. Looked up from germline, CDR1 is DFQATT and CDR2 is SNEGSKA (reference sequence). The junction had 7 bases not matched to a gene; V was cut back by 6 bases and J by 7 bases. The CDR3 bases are TGCAGTGCCGAGGACAGGGGAAGGGAGCAGTACTTC. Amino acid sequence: CSAEDRGREQYF.

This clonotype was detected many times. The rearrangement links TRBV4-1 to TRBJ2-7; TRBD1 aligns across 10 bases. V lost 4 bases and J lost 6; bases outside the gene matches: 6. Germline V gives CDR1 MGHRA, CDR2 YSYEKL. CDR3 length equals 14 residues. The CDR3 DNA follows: TGCGCCAGCAGCCTGCGGGACAGGGGAGGCGAGCAGTACTTC. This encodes CASSLRDRGGEQYF.

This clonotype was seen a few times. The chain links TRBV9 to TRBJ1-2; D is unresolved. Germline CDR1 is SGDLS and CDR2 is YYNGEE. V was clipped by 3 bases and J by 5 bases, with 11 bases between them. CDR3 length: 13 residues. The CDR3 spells CASSESVVYGYTF. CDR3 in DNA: TGTGCCAGCAGCGAAAGTGTCGTATATGGCTACACCTTC.

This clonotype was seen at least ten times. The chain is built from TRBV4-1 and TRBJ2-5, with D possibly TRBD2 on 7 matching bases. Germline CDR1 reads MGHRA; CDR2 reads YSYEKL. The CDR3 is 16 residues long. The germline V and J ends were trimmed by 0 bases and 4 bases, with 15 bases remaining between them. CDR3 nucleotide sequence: TGCGCCAGCAGCCAAGATAGGGGGGGGATCTCAGAGACCCAGTACTTC. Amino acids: CASSQDRGGISETQYF.

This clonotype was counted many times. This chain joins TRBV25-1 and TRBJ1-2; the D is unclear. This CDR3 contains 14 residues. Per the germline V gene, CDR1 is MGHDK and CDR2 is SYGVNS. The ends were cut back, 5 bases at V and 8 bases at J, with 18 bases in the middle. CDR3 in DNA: TGTGCCAGCAGTAATGCCGGGTCCTCCGGGGGCTACACCTTC. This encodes CASSNAGSSGGYTF.

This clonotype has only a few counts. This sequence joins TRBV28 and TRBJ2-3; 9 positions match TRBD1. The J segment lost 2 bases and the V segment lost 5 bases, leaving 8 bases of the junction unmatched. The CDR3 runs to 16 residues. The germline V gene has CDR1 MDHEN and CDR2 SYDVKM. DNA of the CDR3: TGTGCCAGCAGTCTCGGGACAGGGAGGCACACAGATACGCAGTATTTT. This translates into CASSLGTGRHTDTQYF.

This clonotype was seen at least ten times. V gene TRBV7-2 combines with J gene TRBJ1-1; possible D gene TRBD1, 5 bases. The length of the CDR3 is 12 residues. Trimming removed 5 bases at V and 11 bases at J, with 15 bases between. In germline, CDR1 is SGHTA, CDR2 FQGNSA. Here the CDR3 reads CASSGWGVLAFF. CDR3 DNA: TGTGCCAGCAGCGGATGGGGGGTGTTGGCTTTCTTT.

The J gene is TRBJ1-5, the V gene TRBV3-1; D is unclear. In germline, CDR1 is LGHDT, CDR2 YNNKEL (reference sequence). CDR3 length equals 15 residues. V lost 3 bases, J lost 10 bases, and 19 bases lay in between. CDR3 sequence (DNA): TGTGCCAGCAGCCATTCTCGGACCGGCTGGGATCCCCAGCATTTT. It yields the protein CASSHSRTGWDPQHF.

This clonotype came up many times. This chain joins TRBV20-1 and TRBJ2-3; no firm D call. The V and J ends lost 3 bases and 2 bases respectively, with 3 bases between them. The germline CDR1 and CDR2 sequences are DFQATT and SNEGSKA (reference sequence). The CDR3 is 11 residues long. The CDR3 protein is CSARPTDTQYF. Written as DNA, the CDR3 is TGCAGTGCTAGGCCCACAGATACGCAGTATTTT.

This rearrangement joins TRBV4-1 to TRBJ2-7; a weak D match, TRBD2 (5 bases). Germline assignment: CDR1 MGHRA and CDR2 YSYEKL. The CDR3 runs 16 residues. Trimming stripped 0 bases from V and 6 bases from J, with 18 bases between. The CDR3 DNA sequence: TGCGCCAGCAGCCAAGAAAAGAGGGAACGTGGTCCCGAGCAGTACTTC. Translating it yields CASSQEKRERGPEQYF.

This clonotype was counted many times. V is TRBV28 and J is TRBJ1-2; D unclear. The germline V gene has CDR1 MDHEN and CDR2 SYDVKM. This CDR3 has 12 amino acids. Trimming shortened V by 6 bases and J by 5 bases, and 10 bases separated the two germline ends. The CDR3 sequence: CASSLSDYGYTF. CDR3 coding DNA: TGTGCCAGCAGCCTAAGTGATTATGGCTACACCTTC.

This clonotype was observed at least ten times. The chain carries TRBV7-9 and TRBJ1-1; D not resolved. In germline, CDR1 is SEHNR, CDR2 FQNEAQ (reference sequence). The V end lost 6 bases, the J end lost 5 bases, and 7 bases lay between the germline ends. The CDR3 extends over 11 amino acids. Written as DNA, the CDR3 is TGTGCCAGCAGTCCCGGGACTGAAGCTTTCTTT. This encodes CASSPGTEAFF.

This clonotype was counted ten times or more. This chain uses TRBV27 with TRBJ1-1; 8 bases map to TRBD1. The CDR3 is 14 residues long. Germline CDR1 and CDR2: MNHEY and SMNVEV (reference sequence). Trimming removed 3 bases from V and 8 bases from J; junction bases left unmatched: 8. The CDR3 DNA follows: TGTGCCAGCAGTTTCGACAGGGGCTCAGGGGAAGCTTTCTTT. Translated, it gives CASSFDRGSGEAFF.

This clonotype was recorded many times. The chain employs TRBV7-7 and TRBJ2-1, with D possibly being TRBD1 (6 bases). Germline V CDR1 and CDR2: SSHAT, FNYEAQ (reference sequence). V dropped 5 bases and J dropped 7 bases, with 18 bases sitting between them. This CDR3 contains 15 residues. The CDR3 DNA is TGTGCCAGCAGCCCCGGACAGTATCCAGAGAATGAGCAGTTCTTC. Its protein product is CASSPGQYPENEQFF.

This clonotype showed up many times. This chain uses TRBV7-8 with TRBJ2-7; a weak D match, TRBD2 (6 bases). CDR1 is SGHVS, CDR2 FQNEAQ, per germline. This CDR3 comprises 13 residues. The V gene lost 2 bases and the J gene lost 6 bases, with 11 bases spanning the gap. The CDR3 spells CASSLNVGGEQYF. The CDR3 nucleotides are TGTGCCAGCAGCTTAAATGTGGGGGGCGAGCAGTACTTC.

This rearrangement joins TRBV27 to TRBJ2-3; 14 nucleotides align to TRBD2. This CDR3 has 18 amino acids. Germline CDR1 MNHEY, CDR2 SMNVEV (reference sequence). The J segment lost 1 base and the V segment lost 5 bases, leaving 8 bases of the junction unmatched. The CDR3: CASSPGLAGAWGTDTQYF. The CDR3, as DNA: TGTGCCAGCAGTCCGGGACTAGCGGGGGCTTGGGGCACAGATACGCAGTATTTT.

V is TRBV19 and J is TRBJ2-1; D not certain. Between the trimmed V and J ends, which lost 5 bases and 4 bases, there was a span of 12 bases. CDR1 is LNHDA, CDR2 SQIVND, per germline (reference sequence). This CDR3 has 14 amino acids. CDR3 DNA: TGTGCCAGTAGTCTCCGAAACCCTTACAATGAGCAGTTCTTC. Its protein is CASSLRNPYNEQFF.

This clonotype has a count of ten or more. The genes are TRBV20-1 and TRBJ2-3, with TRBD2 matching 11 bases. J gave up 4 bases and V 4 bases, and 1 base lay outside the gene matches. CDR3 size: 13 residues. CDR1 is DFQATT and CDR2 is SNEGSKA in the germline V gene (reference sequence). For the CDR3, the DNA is TGCAGTGCTATTAGCGGGGGGGCAGATACGCAGTATTTT. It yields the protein CSAISGGADTQYF.